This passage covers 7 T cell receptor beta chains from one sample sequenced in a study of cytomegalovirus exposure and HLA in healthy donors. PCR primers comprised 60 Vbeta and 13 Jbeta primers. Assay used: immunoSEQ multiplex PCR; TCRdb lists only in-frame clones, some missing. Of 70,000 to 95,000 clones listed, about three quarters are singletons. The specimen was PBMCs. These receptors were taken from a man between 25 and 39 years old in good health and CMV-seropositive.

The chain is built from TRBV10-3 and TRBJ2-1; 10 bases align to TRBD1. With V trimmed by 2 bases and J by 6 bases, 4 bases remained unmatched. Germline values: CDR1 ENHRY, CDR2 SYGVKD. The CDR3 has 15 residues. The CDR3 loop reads CAISEGTGDVNEQFF. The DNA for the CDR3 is TGTGCCATCAGTGAGGGGACAGGGGACGTCAATGAGCAGTTCTTC.

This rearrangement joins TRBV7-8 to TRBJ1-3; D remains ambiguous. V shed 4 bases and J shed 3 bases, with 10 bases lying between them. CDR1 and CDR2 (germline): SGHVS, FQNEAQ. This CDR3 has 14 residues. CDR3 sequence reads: CASSSGVGGNTIYF. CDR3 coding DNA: TGTGCCAGCAGCTCGGGAGTAGGTGGAAACACCATATATTTT.

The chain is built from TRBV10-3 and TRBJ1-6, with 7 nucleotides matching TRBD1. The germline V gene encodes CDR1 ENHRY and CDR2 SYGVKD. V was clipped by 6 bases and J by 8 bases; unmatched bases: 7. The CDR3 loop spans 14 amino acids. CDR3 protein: CAIRLQGTDSPLHF. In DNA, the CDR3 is TGTGCCATCAGGTTACAGGGGACGGATTCACCCCTCCACTTT.

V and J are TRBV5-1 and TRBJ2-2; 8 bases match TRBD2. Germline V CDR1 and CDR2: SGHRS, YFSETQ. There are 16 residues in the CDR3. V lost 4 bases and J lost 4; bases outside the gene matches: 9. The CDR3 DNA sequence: TGCGCCAGCAGCCTGGCGGGGGGCGAGGGCACCGGGGAGCTGTTTTTT. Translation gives CASSLAGGEGTGELFF.

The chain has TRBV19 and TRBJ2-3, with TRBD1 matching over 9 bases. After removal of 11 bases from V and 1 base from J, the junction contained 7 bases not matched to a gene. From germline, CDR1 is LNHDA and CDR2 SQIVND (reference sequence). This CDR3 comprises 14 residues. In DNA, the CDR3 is TGTGCCGTTGACAGGGGGACGGGCACAGATACGCAGTATTTT. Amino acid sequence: CAVDRGTGTDTQYF.

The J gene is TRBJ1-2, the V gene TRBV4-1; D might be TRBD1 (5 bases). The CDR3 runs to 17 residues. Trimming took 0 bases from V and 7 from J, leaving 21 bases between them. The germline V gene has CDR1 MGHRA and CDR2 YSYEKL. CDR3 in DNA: TGCGCCAGCAGCCAAGATTCGGGGGGGGGAGCGGGTAGTGGCTACACCTTC. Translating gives CASSQDSGGGAGSGYTF.

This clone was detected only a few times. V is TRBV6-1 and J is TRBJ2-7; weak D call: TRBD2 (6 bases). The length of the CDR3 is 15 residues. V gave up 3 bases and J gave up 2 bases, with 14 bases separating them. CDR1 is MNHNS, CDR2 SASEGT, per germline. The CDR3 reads CASSDLGTGAYEQYF. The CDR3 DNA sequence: TGTGCCAGCAGTGATTTGGGGACGGGGGCCTACGAGCAGTACTTC.